Described below is a single TCR beta chain sequence and its context. Treatment indicated: about 20 received Ad26.COV2.S at low or high dose, single or two shots; about 5 received placebo; per-sample allocation not given. At day 63 after the first vaccine or placebo injection, samples were drawn. The record originates from a study of Ad26.COV2.S vaccination and SARS-CoV-2 variants. At the level of the study: Once, or twice with 56 days between doses, Ad26.COV2.S was given intramuscularly.

V was pared by 6 bases and J by 6 bases, with 5 bases of the junction left unmatched. CDR3 length: 13 amino acids. From germline, CDR1 is MDHEN and CDR2 SYDVKM. The assay was immunoSEQ multiplex PCR, and TCRdb's table has in-frame clones only and misses some. Here the sample spans about 460,000 clones, 80% to 90% being singletons. This sequence was found in a person between 18 and 59 years old who received the Ad26.COV2.S COVID-19 vaccine or a placebo. Sequences were derived from peripheral blood, sampled in a trial of Ad26.COV2.S vaccine versus placebo. The rearrangement uses TRBV28 and TRBJ2-3, with 8 bases identical to TRBD1. The CDR3: CASRTGVLDTQYF. For the CDR3, the DNA is TGTGCCAGCAGGACAGGGGTCCTCGATACGCAGTATTTT.